The source of this TCR beta chain is a study of immune heterogeneity within non-small cell lung tumors. Remarks on this clonotype: Its antigen remains unknown. This may stem from a read error, because a much larger clone lies one nucleotide away.

Template material comprised bulk tumor genomic DNA at 550 to 650 ng per sample. Biopsies, several per primary tumor and spaced far apart, were collected during surgery. Surgery that was curative in intent was performed on patients with untreated, newly diagnosed non-small cell lung cancer. Study outcomes and limitations: Tumor sites in a patient shared identical dominant CDR3 beta clonotypes and also carried site-unique high-frequency clones. A significant, moderate positive correlation (R about 0.34) linked local T-cell clonality and tumor mutational burden.

A first 10-cycle multiplex round used 32 V-gene and 13 J-gene primers on TCR beta CDR3. TCRdb fed the multiplex PCR reads into MiXCR, producing one record per CDR3 protein. Of about 2,600 distinct CDR3 sequences listed, under 20% are singletons. Looked up from germline, CDR1 is SGHRS and CDR2 is YFSETQ. CDR3 length: 15 amino acids. The sequence was obtained from a woman between 45 and 60 years old with non-small cell lung cancer. The chain uses TRBV5-1 and TRBJ2-7; 8 bases match TRBD1. Input material: lung tumor tissue. The CDR3 nucleotides read TGCACCAGCAGTTCGGGACAGGTACTCCTCGACGAGCAGTACTTC. Translating gives CTSSSGQVLLDEQYF.